Listed below are T cell receptor beta chains from one sample, sequenced in a study of molecular identifiers for immune sequencing clone quantification. A single record per CDR3 protein comes from TCRdb applying MiXCR to the PCR reads. The data hold about 510,000 distinct CDR3 sequences, with 20% to 25% observed a single time. Material: naive CD8+ T cells from blood, with Jurkat cell RNA spiked in. The receptors stem from a human donor in good health. Some libraries in this study had Jurkat cell RNA spiked in. Each CDR3 is given with its conserved first and last residue. The order of the fields is clone size, J gene, D gene, V gene, CDR3 protein, CDR3 DNA. D genes are given only for firm matches. Expanded clones get a size class; other rows say once, few or many, or leave the size out.

>many|TRBJ2-2|NA|TRBV29-1
CSVEAGSTGELFF
TGCAGCGTTGAAGCAGGGTCCACCGGGGAGCTGTTTTTT
>many|TRBJ2-5|NA|TRBV5-1
CASSLEGGGQETQYF
TGTGCCAGCAGCTTAGAAGGTGGGGGTCAAGAGACCCAGTACTTC
>NA|TRBJ2-7|TRBD1|TRBV6-6
CASSYSQGQGDYEQYF
TGTGCCAGCAGTTACTCTCAGGGACAGGGGGACTACGAGCAGTACTTC
>few|TRBJ2-4|NA|TRBV4-1
CASSQEETSLHRNIQYF
TGCGCCAGCAGCCAAGAAGAAACATCACTCCATCGAAACATTCAGTACTTC
>few|TRBJ2-1|NA|TRBV19
CATKVGAGYNEQFF
TGTGCCACCAAGGTGGGGGCTGGCTACAATGAGCAGTTCTTC
>few|TRBJ1-2|NA|TRBV7-3
CASSGTGPYGYTF
TGTGCCAGCAGTGGGACGGGTCCCTATGGCTACACCTTC
>few|TRBJ2-1|TRBD2|TRBV12-3/TRBV12-4
CASSLEGTSSYNEQFF
TGTGCCAGCAGTTTAGAAGGGACTAGCTCCTACAATGAGCAGTTCTTC
>NA|TRBJ2-1|NA|TRBV9
CASSVVSRSSYNEQFF
TGTGCCAGCAGCGTAGTAAGCAGGAGCTCCTACAATGAGCAGTTCTTC
>once|TRBJ1-2|NA|TRBV12-3/TRBV12-4
CASSFGVDYGSTF
TGTGCCAGCAGTTTCGGTGTGGACTATGGCTCCACCTTC
>many|TRBJ2-6|TRBD1|TRBV28
CASSRDRGYSGANVLTF
TGTGCCAGCAGCCGGGACAGGGGGTACTCTGGGGCCAACGTCCTGACTTTC
>many|TRBJ2-5|TRBD2|TRBV20-1
CSAGLAGVEETQYF
TGCAGTGCTGGACTAGCGGGGGTAGAAGAGACCCAGTACTTC
>NA|TRBJ2-7|NA|TRBV5-5
CASSLAPGGYSYEQYF
TGTGCCAGCAGCTTGGCCCCCGGGGGCTACTCCTACGAGCAGTACTTC
>few|TRBJ2-2|TRBD2|TRBV11-2
CASSLVLAGEAGELFF
TGTGCCAGCAGCTTAGTACTAGCGGGAGAGGCGGGGGAGCTGTTTTTT
>few|TRBJ2-7|NA|TRBV20-1
CSARQGGYEQYF
TGCAGTGCTAGACAGGGGGGCTACGAGCAGTACTTC
>NA|TRBJ2-1|TRBD1|TRBV20-1
CSAPGTDFYNEQFF
TGCAGTGCCCCCGGGACAGACTTCTACAATGAGCAGTTCTTC
>many|TRBJ1-1|NA|TRBV7-9
CASSSGGEAFF
TGTGCCAGCAGCTCTGGAGGTGAAGCTTTCTTT
>NA|TRBJ2-7|NA|TRBV20-1
CSARIRQGSYEQYF
TGCAGTGCTAGGATCCGGCAGGGGAGCTACGAGCAGTACTTC
>many|TRBJ1-4|NA|TRBV13
CASSLGGATNEKLFF
TGTGCCAGCAGCCTAGGGGGGGCAACTAATGAAAAACTGTTTTTT
>NA|TRBJ2-2|NA|TRBV7-9
CASSFEETGELFF
TGTGCCAGCAGCTTTGAGGAAACCGGGGAGCTGTTTTTT
>few|TRBJ2-7|TRBD2|TRBV20-1
CSARDPVAGAIYEQYF
TGCAGTGCTAGAGATCCGGTAGCGGGAGCAATCTACGAGCAGTACTTC
>many|TRBJ1-5|NA|TRBV6-2/TRBV6-3
CATWGGHRHF
TGTGCCACTTGGGGGGGCCATCGGCATTTT
>NA|TRBJ2-6|TRBD2|TRBV5-3
CVSSLGGSGANVLTF
TGTGTCAGCAGCTTGGGAGGGTCTGGGGCCAACGTCCTGACTTTC
>many|TRBJ1-5|TRBD1|TRBV28
CASSLTGGDFGQPQHF
TGTGCCAGCAGTTTGACAGGGGGCGATTTTGGTCAGCCCCAGCATTTT
>few|TRBJ2-3|TRBD2|TRBV27
CASSQAGDRTDTQYF
TGTGCCAGCAGTCAAGCGGGAGACCGCACAGATACGCAGTATTTT
>few|TRBJ2-5|NA|TRBV12-3/TRBV12-4
CASSFSGYGTQYF
TGTGCCAGCAGTTTCTCGGGTTACGGGACCCAGTACTTC
>NA|TRBJ2-7|NA|TRBV7-9
CASSQTPDYEQYF
TGTGCCAGCAGCCAGACACCAGACTACGAGCAGTACTTC
>many|TRBJ2-3|TRBD2|TRBV6-6
CASSYGAGGSTDTQYF
TGTGCCAGCAGTTACGGCGCGGGGGGGAGCACAGATACGCAGTATTTT
>NA|TRBJ1-2|TRBD1|TRBV12-3/TRBV12-4
CASSQPGQKDGYTF
TGTGCCAGCAGCCAGCCGGGACAGAAGGATGGCTACACCTTC
>few|TRBJ1-3|NA|TRBV2
CASRRSNMERISGNTIYF
TGTGCCAGCCGAAGATCTAACATGGAACGGATCTCTGGAAACACCATATATTTT
>few|TRBJ2-7|NA|TRBV12-3/TRBV12-4
CASSFDPRGEQYF
TGTGCCAGCAGTTTCGACCCCCGTGGGGAGCAGTACTTC
>NA|TRBJ1-1|NA|TRBV20-1
CSAQGLNTEAFF
TGCAGTGCCCAGGGGTTGAACACTGAAGCTTTCTTT
>few|TRBJ2-3|TRBD2|TRBV9
CASSVDGLAGATDTQYF
TGTGCCAGCAGCGTAGACGGACTAGCGGGAGCCACAGATACGCAGTATTTT
>NA|TRBJ2-7|NA|TRBV2
CASKGQEISYEQYF
TGTGCCAGCAAGGGACAAGAAATCTCCTACGAGCAGTACTTC
>NA|TRBJ2-5|TRBD1|TRBV9
CASSVLGGGETQYF
TGTGCCAGCAGCGTCCTAGGGGGCGGAGAGACCCAGTACTTC
>NA|TRBJ2-1|TRBD2|TRBV27
CASSLGGGLSVEQFF
TGTGCCAGCAGTTTAGGCGGGGGACTATCCGTAGAGCAGTTCTTC
>many|TRBJ2-4|NA|TRBV9
CASSVAGLAKNIQYF
TGTGCCAGCAGCGTAGCAGGGTTAGCCAAAAACATTCAGTACTTC
>NA|TRBJ1-1|NA|TRBV6-5
CASSYFMNTEAFF
TGTGCCAGCAGTTACTTTATGAACACTGAAGCTTTCTTT
>few|TRBJ1-1|NA|TRBV7-9
CASSKHDTEAFF
TGTGCCAGCAGCAAACACGACACTGAAGCTTTCTTT
>few|TRBJ2-7|TRBD2|TRBV6-6
CASSLLAGVAYEQYF
TGTGCCAGCAGCTTACTAGCGGGAGTCGCCTACGAGCAGTACTTC
>many|TRBJ2-7|TRBD1|TRBV7-2
CASSSGTVPYF
TGTGCCAGCAGCTCCGGGACAGTTCCATACTTC
>NA|TRBJ2-5|TRBD2|TRBV3-1
CASSQAGSGEFETQYF
TGTGCCAGCAGCCAAGCGGGGAGCGGGGAGTTTGAGACCCAGTACTTC
>NA|TRBJ2-7|TRBD1|TRBV15
CATATGTVPYEQYF
TGTGCCACCGCCACCGGGACAGTTCCCTACGAGCAGTACTTC
>many|TRBJ2-7|TRBD1|TRBV12-3/TRBV12-4
CASSLASFDRGPSYEQYF
TGTGCCAGCAGTTTAGCATCGTTCGACAGGGGTCCGTCCTACGAGCAGTACTTC